The clone carrying this T cell receptor (beta chain) appeared a few times. TCRdb called the 5' RACE reads again in MiXCR, with one record for every CDR3 protein. The data contain 270,000 or so distinct CDR3 sequences, approximately 8.3% of them seen just once; the ten biggest clones take up less than 4%. Unmatched junction bases numbered 4, after V lost 0 bases and J lost 1 base. The CDR3 is 15 amino acids. Germline V CDR1 and CDR2: DFQATT, SNEGSKA (reference sequence). The record originates from a study of identical twins. This same sample was also part of a study on yellow fever vaccine responses in identical twins.

Sequenced: CD8+ T cells sorted from blood. The sequence came from a woman in her late teens or twenties in good health. V is TRBV20-1 and J is TRBJ2-7; TRBD2 aligns across 9 bases. The CDR3: CSARDRLAVSYEQYF. In nucleotides, the CDR3 is TGCAGTGCTAGAGATAGACTAGCGGTATCCTACGAGCAGTACTTC.